The 7 T cell receptor beta chains below come from one sample, sequenced in a study of T cell responses to AZD1222 COVID-19 vaccine. Assay used: immunoSEQ multiplex PCR; TCRdb lists only in-frame clones, some missing. The sample lists about 99,000 clones, approximately 92% occurring once. Sequenced here: peripheral blood, sampled on day 0 of AZD1222 vaccination. The receptors were gathered from an adult in good health.

V gene TRBV4-2 combines with J gene TRBJ1-2; D is unresolved. This CDR3 is 10 amino acids long. Germline CDR1 reads LGHNA; CDR2 reads YNFKEQ. With 2 bases removed from V and 6 bases from J, the gap between germline ends came to 1 base. The CDR3 DNA reads as TGTGCCAGCAGCCAAAATGGCTACACCTTC. This gives the protein CASSQNGYTF.

The chain employs TRBV7-9 and TRBJ2-3; D is unresolved. V was shortened by 5 bases and J by 2 bases, with 11 bases between the two germline ends. The CDR3 contains 14 residues. Germline V gene data show CDR1 as SEHNR and CDR2 as FQNEAQ (reference sequence). The CDR3 loop is CASSPVLPTDTQYF. The CDR3 nucleotides read TGTGCCAGCAGCCCCGTCCTTCCCACAGATACGCAGTATTTT.

In DNA form, the CDR3 reads TGTGCCAGCAGCTCGGGACTAGCGTTAGACGAGCAGTACTTC. Amino acid sequence: CASSSGLALDEQYF. The genes are TRBV7-2 and TRBJ2-7; 10 nucleotides align to TRBD2. CDR3 length: 14 residues. With V trimmed by 4 bases and J by 5 bases, 5 bases remained unmatched. CDR1 is SGHTA, CDR2 FQGNSA, per germline.

The chain recombines TRBV30 with TRBJ1-1; D is uncertain. Trimming left V 2 bases short and J 0 bases short, with 13 bases between. The CDR3 runs 15 residues. CDR1 is GTSNPN, CDR2 SVGIG, per germline (reference sequence). The CDR3 is CAWSLFGRLNTEAFF. The CDR3 bases are TGTGCCTGGAGTTTATTCGGGAGACTGAACACTGAAGCTTTCTTT.

The chain recombines TRBV5-1 with TRBJ1-1, with a possible D match to TRBD1 (6 bases). The CDR3 runs 15 residues. Germline CDR1 is SGHRS and CDR2 is YFSETQ. The V end lost 0 bases, the J end lost 1 base, and 10 bases lay between the germline ends. The CDR3 sequence is CASSLAVQGNTEAFF. For the CDR3, the DNA is TGCGCCAGCAGCTTGGCTGTACAGGGGAACACTGAAGCTTTCTTT.

V usage is TRBV3-1 (or the pseudogene TRBV3-2) and J usage is TRBJ2-1, with D possibly being TRBD1 (7 bases). Per the germline V gene, CDR1 is LGHDT and CDR2 is YNNKEL (reference sequence). Trimming removed 1 base at V and 3 bases at J, with 13 bases between. The CDR3 totals 16 residues. The CDR3 DNA follows: TGTGCCAGCAGCCAAGGCCAGGGGGGCAACTACAATGAGCAGTTCTTC. Translating it yields CASSQGQGGNYNEQFF.

The chain joins TRBV18 to TRBJ2-1, with TRBD1 identical over 9 bases. Germline lookup yields CDR1 KGHSH and CDR2 LQKENI. The CDR3 runs 13 residues. V dropped 6 bases and J dropped 5; count of bases not matched to a gene: 2. CDR3 amino acids: CASSGQGDNEQFF. CDR3 DNA: TGTGCCAGCTCGGGACAGGGTGACAATGAGCAGTTCTTC.